This T cell receptor (beta chain) was recovered during a study of blood T cell repertoires in COVID-19. This clone came up once. Germline CDR1 SNHLY, CDR2 FYNNEI. The CDR3 has 14 residues. V shed 3 bases and J shed 7 bases, with 12 bases lying between them. Authors' analysis steps: Reference gene primer amplification gave nucleated cell count estimates. Produced via immunoSEQ multiplex PCR; TCRdb's table is partial and in-frame only. V and J calls and clone size follow that table, whereas D and trimming were derived from the DNA. Of 95,000 to 150,000 clones listed, 88% were seen once; the top ten hold roughly 1.4%.

The chain carries TRBV2 and TRBJ2-2; D gene uncertain. Sequencing input: peripheral blood. The source is a human donor in a cohort sampled during active COVID-19. The CDR3 is CASSEQSPGGELFF. CDR3 nucleotide sequence: TGTGCCAGCAGTGAGCAGAGTCCGGGCGGGGAGCTGTTTTTT. Full variable domain (outside the CDR3, taken from reference TRBV2 and TRBJ2-2): EPEVTQTPSHQVTQMGQEVILRCVPISNHLYFYWYRQILGQKVEFLVSFYNNEISEKSEIFDDQFSVERPDGSNFTLKIRSTKLEDSAMYFCASSEQSPGGELFFGEGSRLTVL.